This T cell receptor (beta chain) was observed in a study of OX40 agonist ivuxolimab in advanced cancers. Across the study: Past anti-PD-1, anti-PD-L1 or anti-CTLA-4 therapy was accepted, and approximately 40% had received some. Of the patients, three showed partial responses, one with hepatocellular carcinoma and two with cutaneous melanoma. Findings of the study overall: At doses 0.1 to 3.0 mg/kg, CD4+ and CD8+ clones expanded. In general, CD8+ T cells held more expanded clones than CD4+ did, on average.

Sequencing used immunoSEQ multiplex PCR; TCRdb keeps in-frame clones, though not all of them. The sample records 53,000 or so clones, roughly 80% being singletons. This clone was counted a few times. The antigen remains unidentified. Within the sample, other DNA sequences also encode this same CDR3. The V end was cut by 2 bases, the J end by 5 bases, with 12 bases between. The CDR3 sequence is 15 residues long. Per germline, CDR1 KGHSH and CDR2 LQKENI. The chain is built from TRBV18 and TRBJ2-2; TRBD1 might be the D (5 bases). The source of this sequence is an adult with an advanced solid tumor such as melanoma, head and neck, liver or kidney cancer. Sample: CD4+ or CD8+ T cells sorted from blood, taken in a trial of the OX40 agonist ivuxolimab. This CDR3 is CASSPWQGDTGELFF. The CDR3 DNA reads TGTGCCAGCTCACCATGGCAGGGTGATACCGGGGAGCTGTTTTTT.